What follows is one T cell receptor beta chain and its context. This specimen belongs to a study of sequential checkpoint blockade in melanoma. Background on the study: First-line arms were nivolumab then ipilimumab, or the reverse, randomized 1:1. Both treatment sequences were followed by maintenance nivolumab.

Produced via immunoSEQ multiplex PCR; TCRdb's table is partial and in-frame only. The sample records about 22,000 clones, around 65% being singletons. This sample's treatment: randomized to nivolumab then ipilimumab (arm A) or the reverse (arm B). No patient had prior DNA-damaging chemotherapy. PBMC sorting kept live CD3+CD8+ cells without CD19 or CD56. This clonotype was sampled from a human donor with melanoma. This specimen was CD8+ T cells sorted from blood (inferred from file names), taken from a patient given nivolumab and ipilimumab in sequence.

CDR3 sequence: CASSPSTSYEQYF. CDR3 in DNA: TGTGCCAGCTCACCGTCTACCTCCTACGAGCAGTACTTC. This chain connects TRBV18 to TRBJ2-7; D gene uncertain. With 3 bases removed from V and 0 bases from J, the gap between germline ends came to 6 bases. The length of the CDR3 is 13 residues. Germline CDR1 is KGHSH and CDR2 is LQKENI.